The clone carrying this T cell receptor (beta chain) was detected many times. Its antigen remains unknown. Individual cDNA molecules carried attached unique molecular identifiers. Via MiXCR, TCRdb re-called the 5' RACE reads, giving one row per CDR3 protein. The data show approximately 37,000 distinct CDR3 sequences, roughly 5% seen once. This sample was included in a study of early T cells in non-severe SARS-CoV-2 infection. Study overall: Unpaired chains resulted from sequencing bulk RNA of unsorted whole blood. General study findings and limits: Private and CD4 specificities were missed by VDJdb matching, which favored anti-spike CD8 responses.

This sequence originates from an adult who was a healthcare worker with PCR-confirmed SARS-CoV-2 infection or an uninfected control (not recorded which). The specimen sequenced was whole blood.

The CDR3 bases are TGCGCCAGCAGCACCCAACTCGACCTGAACACTGAAGCTTTCTTT. It codes for CASSTQLDLNTEAFF. The chain has TRBV5-1 and TRBJ1-1, with no clear D. V lost 4 bases, J lost 0 bases, and 13 bases lay in between. This CDR3 is built from 15 residues. Per germline, CDR1 SGHRS and CDR2 YFSETQ.